The TCR beta chain described here comes from a study of blood T cell repertoires in COVID-19. About the study: Material from acute and convalescent COVID-19 was sourced from the United States, Italy and Spain. PBMCs, B-cell-depleted T cells, or T cells were the source of the cDNA or gDNA that made up the material.

The germline CDR1 and CDR2 sequences are SGHVS and FQNEAQ. Trimming took off 5 bases at V and 0 bases at J, with 8 bases between the two ends. This CDR3 has 14 amino acids. This clone was detected only once. Authors' analysis steps: For nucleated cells, counts were estimated from reference gene primer amplification. The method was immunoSEQ multiplex PCR; TCRdb's version includes in-frame clones alone and lacks a portion of them. The V and J calls and the clone size are those of that table, but D and trimming were determined from the DNA. The sample gives around 340,000 clones, approximately 86% of which show up once; about 7.6% is in the top ten. A Seattle source enrolled patients during active infection and followed them longitudinally.

This TCR came from a woman in her fifties or sixties with COVID-19, enrolled during active disease. The chain employs TRBV7-8 and TRBJ1-3; weak D call: TRBD1 (5 bases). Sequencing used peripheral blood. The CDR3 DNA sequence: TGTGCCAGCAGCCTGGGGCGCTCTGGAAACACCATATATTTT. It yields the protein CASSLGRSGNTIYF.